A selection of T cell receptor beta chains follows, all from one sample in a study of beta chain features in type 1 diabetes. Sequencing was performed with immunoSEQ multiplex PCR; in TCRdb, only in-frame clones are kept and a portion is missing. Of hundreds of thousands of clones listed, around 12% are singletons. The material sequenced was naive CD4+ T cells from blood. Receptors originate from a man younger than 30 in good health. Each CDR3 is given with its conserved first and last residue. Fields, in order: V gene, J gene, clone size, D gene, CDR3 DNA, CDR3 protein. The D gene is left open where the match is weak. The size entry is marked missing in some rows and otherwise reads once, few, many or a size class.

TRBV5-5	TRBJ1-6	few	-	TGTGCCAGCAGCCGACAGTATAATTCACCCCTCCACTTT	CASSRQYNSPLHF
TRBV7-8	TRBJ2-7	few	-	TGTGCCAGCAGCTCGGACGCAGGGTATAGGCCTCCCTACGAGCAGTACTTC	CASSSDAGYRPPYEQYF
TRBV28	TRBJ2-7	-	TRBD1	TGTGCCAGCAGTTTTAACAGGGGGAGAAAGCAGTACTTC	CASSFNRGRKQYF
TRBV19	TRBJ1-5	-	TRBD1	TGTGCCAGTAGTATAGAGGGACAGGGGTACAATCAGCCCCAGCATTTT	CASSIEGQGYNQPQHF
TRBV7-6	TRBJ2-4	-	-	TGTGCCAGCAGCTTAGAGGCAGGGGTTTGGAACATTCAGTACTTC	CASSLEAGVWNIQYF
TRBV18	TRBJ2-7	few	TRBD2	TGTGCCAGCTCACCCCTGACTAGCGGGAGATACGAGCAGTACTTC	CASSPLTSGRYEQYF
TRBV29-1	TRBJ2-5	many	TRBD1	TGCAGCGCCGAAACAGGGGGCGACCAGTACTTC	CSAETGGDQYF
TRBV30	TRBJ1-5	-	-	TGTGCCTGGAGTGGACAGGTGGGGCAGCCCCAGCATTTT	CAWSGQVGQPQHF
TRBV6-6	TRBJ2-1	-	-	TGTGCCAGCAGACTAGCAGGCAATGAGCAGTTCTTC	CASRLAGNEQFF
TRBV18	TRBJ2-5	-	TRBD1	TGTGCCAGCTCACGGGGGACAGGACCCCAAGAGACCCAGTACTTC	CASSRGTGPQETQYF
TRBV7-9	TRBJ1-6	-	TRBD1	TGTGCCAGCAGCTTTCGACAGGGGTCGAATTCACCCCTCCACTTT	CASSFRQGSNSPLHF
TRBV7-2	TRBJ2-3	few	-	TGTGCCAGCAGCCCCATGGCGACGACTAGCACAGATACGCAGTATTTT	CASSPMATTSTDTQYF
TRBV6-5	TRBJ1-2	few	-	TGTGCCAGCAGGAAAGAACGAGGAGATGGCTACACCTTC	CASRKERGDGYTF
TRBV7-9	TRBJ2-6	-	TRBD2	TGTGCCAGCAGCTTAGGGGGGGGCTCTGGGGCCAACGTCCTGACTTTC	CASSLGGGSGANVLTF
TRBV28	TRBJ2-5	few	-	TGTGCCAGCAGTTTATCGGCAGCGTACCAAGAGACCCAGTACTTC	CASSLSAAYQETQYF
TRBV28	TRBJ1-2	few	TRBD1	TGTGCCAGCAGTTTACTGGCAGGGGGCGATAATGGCTACACCTTC	CASSLLAGGDNGYTF
TRBV30	TRBJ1-4	few	TRBD1	TGTGCCTTCCGGACAGGACAAAATGAAAAACTGTTTTTT	CAFRTGQNEKLFF
TRBV28	TRBJ1-5	few	TRBD1	TGTGCCAGCAGCAATAGCCCAGGGGGCAGTCAGCCCCAGCATTTT	CASSNSPGGSQPQHF
TRBV5-6	TRBJ2-7	-	-	TGTGCCAGCAACAAACCGGGACTGTTGTCCTACGAGCAGTACTTC	CASNKPGLLSYEQYF
TRBV5-8	TRBJ2-2	-	TRBD1	TGTGCCAGCAGGGAGCGACAGGGTACCGGGGAGCTGTTTTTT	CASRERQGTGELFF
TRBV2	TRBJ1-2	-	-	TGTGCCAGCAGCCTACAGGGATACTATGGCTACACCTTC	CASSLQGYYGYTF
TRBV7-2	TRBJ2-7	-	-	TGTGCCAGCTCCGAGCAGGCCGCCGAGCAGTACTTC	CASSEQAAEQYF
TRBV10-3	TRBJ1-2	-	-	TGTGCCATCAGTAGTCTGGGCCCCGGAGGGGGCTACACCTTC	CAISSLGPGGGYTF
TRBV7-2	TRBJ1-5	few	-	TGTGCCAGCAGCTTAAAGGGAGACAATCAGCCCCAGCATTTT	CASSLKGDNQPQHF
TRBV6-1	TRBJ1-2	-	TRBD1	TGTGCCAGCAGTGATAGGGACAGAGTCTATGGCTACACCTTC	CASSDRDRVYGYTF
TRBV7-9	TRBJ2-5	-	TRBD1	TGTGCCAGCAGGCTAGCCGTCGGACAGGGACAAGAGACCCAGTACTTC	CASRLAVGQGQETQYF
TRBV4-3	TRBJ1-4	-	-	TGCGCCAGCAGCCATGGAGTGCGTGAAAAACTGTTTTTT	CASSHGVREKLFF
TRBV2	TRBJ2-7	few	TRBD1	TGTGCCAGCAGTCTCCGACAGGGGGCAAATTTC	CASSLRQGANF
TRBV4-3	TRBJ2-1	few	TRBD2	TGCGCCAGCAGCCAGGAATACAGGGGACTAGCGGGTTGGGTTGAGCAGTTCTTC	CASSQEYRGLAGWVEQFF
TRBV4-2	TRBJ2-1	-	-	TGTGCCAGCAGCCAAGGGGGGGAAGTTGAGCAGTTCTTC	CASSQGGEVEQFF
TRBV30	TRBJ1-2	-	-	TGTGCCTGGGGAAAAACAGGCTATGGCTACACCTTC	CAWGKTGYGYTF
TRBV5-1	TRBJ2-2	-	-	TGCGCCAGCAGCTTGGGACAATCGAACACCGGGGAGCTGTTTTTT	CASSLGQSNTGELFF
TRBV5-1	TRBJ1-5	few	-	TGCGCCAGCAGCTTGCACCGGGGTCAGCCCCAGCATTTT	CASSLHRGQPQHF
TRBV18	TRBJ2-7	few	TRBD2	TGTGCCAGCTCACCATCCGCGGGAGGTTACGAGCAGTACTTC	CASSPSAGGYEQYF
TRBV15	TRBJ1-6	-	TRBD1	TGTGCCACCAGCCCCCGGGACAGGGCGATAGCACCCCTCCACTTT	CATSPRDRAIAPLHF
TRBV19	TRBJ1-5	-	TRBD1	TGTGCCAGTCGAAGACAGGGGGATCAGCCCCAGCATTTT	CASRRQGDQPQHF
TRBV13	TRBJ2-2	few	-	TGTGCCAGCAGCTGGACTGCTAGCGAACGATGGGGCGGGGAGCTGTTTTTT	CASSWTASERWGGELFF
TRBV4-3	TRBJ1-2	-	TRBD1	TGCGCCAGCAGCCGGGCCGGGACAGGCAGTGGCTACACCTTC	CASSRAGTGSGYTF
TRBV28	TRBJ2-7	few	-	TGTGCCAGCAGGCGGGACGGGTACGAGCAGTACTTC	CASRRDGYEQYF
TRBV10-3	TRBJ1-4	few	-	TGTGCCATCAGTGAGTCGCAGGGAAAACTGTTTTTT	CAISESQGKLFF
TRBV7-2	TRBJ2-5	few	TRBD1	TGTGCCAGCAGCCCAGGGGGCGGGGAGACCCAGTACTTC	CASSPGGGETQYF
TRBV4-2	TRBJ2-5	-	-	TGTGCCAGCAGCCAAGCACAGGAGACCCAGTACTTC	CASSQAQETQYF